These 3 T cell receptor beta chains originate from one sample sequenced in a study of shared clonotypes between healthy human individuals. Measured with immunoSEQ multiplex PCR; TCRdb has only the in-frame clones, and not every one. The sample holds approximately 1.4 million clones, roughly 98% seen once. Sequencing was performed on naive CD4+ T cells sorted from blood. Subset specified: CD45RA+ positively selected. The receptors were gathered from a man aged 30 to 39 in good health.

The chain carries TRBV27 and TRBJ2-7; 13 bases fit TRBD2. The CDR3 is made up of 17 amino acids. The germline V gene encodes CDR1 MNHEY and CDR2 SMNVEV (reference sequence). Trimming took 6 bases from V and 4 from J; bases not matched to a gene: 12. The CDR3 region has the DNA TGTGCCAGCAGGCTAGGGGGGTGGACTAGCGGGAGTTACGAGCAGTACTTC. Translated, it gives CASRLGGWTSGSYEQYF.

V is TRBV14 and J is TRBJ1-4; no firm D call. The CDR3 loop spans 14 amino acids. Germline V CDR1 and CDR2: SGHDN, FVKESK. V lost 1 base and J 0 bases, leaving 3 bases between the germline ends. The CDR3 protein is CASSQVATNEKLFF. CDR3 in DNA: TGTGCCAGCAGCCAAGTTGCAACTAATGAAAAACTGTTTTTT.

The chain employs TRBV18 and TRBJ1-1; D is unresolved. Germline CDR1 is KGHSH and CDR2 is LQKENI. The ends were cut back, 0 bases at V and 0 bases at J, with 5 bases in the middle. This CDR3 region has 14 residues. The chain's CDR3 is CASSPPLVNTEAFF. The CDR3 DNA follows: TGTGCCAGCTCACCACCTTTGGTGAACACTGAAGCTTTCTTT.